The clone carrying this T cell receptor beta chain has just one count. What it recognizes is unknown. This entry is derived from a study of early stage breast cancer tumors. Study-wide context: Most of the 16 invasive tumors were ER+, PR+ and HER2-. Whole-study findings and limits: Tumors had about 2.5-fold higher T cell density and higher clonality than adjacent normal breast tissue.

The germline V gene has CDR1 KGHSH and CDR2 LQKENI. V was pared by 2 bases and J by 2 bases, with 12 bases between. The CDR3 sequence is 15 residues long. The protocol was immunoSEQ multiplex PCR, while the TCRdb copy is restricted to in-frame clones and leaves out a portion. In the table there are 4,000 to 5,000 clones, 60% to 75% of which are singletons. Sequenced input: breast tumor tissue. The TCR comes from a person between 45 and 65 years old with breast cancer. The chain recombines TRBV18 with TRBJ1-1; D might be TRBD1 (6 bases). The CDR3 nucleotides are TGTGCCAGCTCACCATCCGCGGGGGCCAACACTGAAGCTTTCTTT. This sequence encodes CASSPSAGANTEAFF.